The 20 T cell receptor beta chains in this list originate from one sample, sequenced in a study of T cell repertoires in cytomegalovirus infection. TCRdb redid the calling of the reads with MiXCR, one entry per CDR3 protein. This sample carries hundreds of thousands of distinct CDR3 sequences, roughly 9.3% of them seen once, and the ten largest clones take over 2.5%. The sample comprised PBMCs. The receptors originated from a human donor in good health (CMV status not recorded). Some clones in this sample may be carry-over from other donors' samples.

This clonotype was seen a few times. This sequence joins TRBV2 and TRBJ2-1, with 9 bases matching TRBD2. V lost 7 bases, J lost 7 bases, and 11 bases stayed unmatched. Germline V lookup: CDR1 SNHLY, CDR2 FYNNEI. The CDR3 extends over 15 amino acids. This chain's CDR3 is CASIPGRGGLNEQFF. CDR3 in DNA: TGTGCCAGCATCCCGGGGCGGGGGGGCCTTAATGAGCAGTTCTTC.

This clonotype came up many times. The CDR3 loop reads CASHWDGRSGANVLTF. The CDR3 region has the DNA TGTGCCAGCCACTGGGACGGCCGTTCTGGGGCCAACGTCCTGACTTTC. The J gene is TRBJ2-6, the V gene TRBV2, with D perhaps assigned TRBD1 or TRBD2 (5 bases each). Looked up from germline, CDR1 is SNHLY and CDR2 is FYNNEI. This CDR3 is 16 amino acids long. V lost 8 bases and J 1 base, leaving 15 bases between the germline ends.

The rearrangement links TRBV29-1 to TRBJ2-7; tentative D call: TRBD1 (6 bases). CDR3 size: 15 residues. Germline V CDR1 and CDR2: SQVTM, ANQGSEA. V dropped 5 bases and J dropped 4 bases, with 21 bases sitting between them. The CDR3 nucleotides are TGCAGCGTTTCCCTACAGGGTTCGGCACCTTACGAGCAGTACTTC. Translation: CSVSLQGSAPYEQYF.

This clonotype was recorded many times. V and J are TRBV7-2 and TRBJ2-1; D is perhaps TRBD2 (6 bases). V dropped 5 bases and J dropped 5 bases, with 16 bases sitting between them. Germline CDR1 SGHTA, CDR2 FQGNSA. The CDR3 totals 15 residues. The CDR3 DNA reads TGTGCCAGCAGCCTGACTAGGACGATCCACAATGAGCAGTTCTTC. Its protein is CASSLTRTIHNEQFF.

At least ten counts were recorded for this clonotype. The chain employs TRBV6-1 and TRBJ2-1, with 7 bases matching TRBD2. V was clipped by 6 bases and J by 7 bases; unmatched bases: 18. Germline loops: CDR1 MNHNS, CDR2 SASEGT. The CDR3 runs 17 residues. CDR3 residues: CASSRLPRSGAPNEQFF. CDR3 sequence (DNA): TGTGCCAGCAGCCGACTTCCCCGAAGCGGGGCGCCGAATGAGCAGTTCTTC.

This clonotype showed up many times. CDR3 in DNA: TGTGCCATCAGTAAGGGACGGGGAGATCAGCCCCAGCATTTT. Protein: CAISKGRGDQPQHF. The chain carries TRBV10-3 and TRBJ1-5, with D perhaps TRBD1 (5 bases). Germline V gene sequence: CDR1 ENHRY, CDR2 SYGVKD. The ends were cut back, 5 bases at V and 5 bases at J, with 13 bases in the middle. CDR3 length: 14 amino acids.

The chain recombines TRBV6-6 with TRBJ2-5; D may be TRBD1 or TRBD2 (5 bases each). Germline loops: CDR1 MNHNY, CDR2 SVGAGI (reference sequence). CDR3 length: 15 amino acids. V lost 4 bases, J lost 2 bases, and 14 bases lay in between. CDR3 DNA: TGTGCCAGCAGTTTGCATCGGGACCGACAAGAGACCCAGTACTTC. Protein: CASSLHRDRQETQYF.

Many counts were recorded for this clonotype. The chain joins TRBV20-1 to TRBJ1-5, with D perhaps TRBD1 (5 bases). This CDR3 spans 14 amino acids. V was trimmed by 3 bases and J by 0 bases, leaving 9 bases between them. Germline loops: CDR1 DFQATT, CDR2 SNEGSKA (reference sequence). In DNA, the CDR3 is TGCAGTGCTAGCGCGGGGCCTAGCAATCAGCCCCAGCATTTT. Residues: CSASAGPSNQPQHF.

This clonotype was seen ten or more times. The chain combines TRBV6-2 or TRBV6-3 with TRBJ2-7; TRBD2 agrees at 9 bases. The trim removed 4 bases at V and 3 bases at J, leaving 1 base unmatched. The CDR3 sequence is 13 residues long. The germline V gene encodes CDR1 MNHEY and CDR2 SVGEGT. The CDR3 reads CASSLTSGYEQYV. In DNA, the CDR3 is TGTGCCAGCAGTTTGACTAGCGGCTACGAGCAGTACGTC.

This chain joins TRBV5-6 and TRBJ2-7; D is possibly TRBD1 (6 bases). There are 15 residues in the CDR3. Germline CDR1 SGHDT, CDR2 YYEEEE. V was pared by 3 bases and J by 1 base, with 14 bases between. CDR3 coding DNA: TGTGCCAGCAGCTACACAGGGCGGCGGTCCTACGAGCAGTACTTC. Residues: CASSYTGRRSYEQYF.

At least ten counts were recorded for this clonotype. This chain joins TRBV28 and TRBJ2-3; D remains ambiguous. Germline lookup yields CDR1 MDHEN and CDR2 SYDVKM. The CDR3 sequence is 14 residues long. V was shortened by 7 bases and J by 3 bases, with 14 bases between the two germline ends. Written as DNA, the CDR3 is TGTGCCAGCACAAACCCCCTCAGAACAGATACGCAGTATTTT. Residues: CASTNPLRTDTQYF.

This clonotype was detected ten times or more. The V and J genes are TRBV28 and TRBJ2-5; D might be TRBD2 (6 bases). Trimming stripped 6 bases from V and 4 bases from J, with 21 bases between. The germline CDR1 and CDR2 sequences are MDHEN and SYDVKM. The CDR3 loop spans 16 amino acids. CDR3 in amino acids: CASSGSGGMFGETQYF. CDR3 in DNA: TGTGCCAGCAGCGGGAGTGGTGGGATGTTCGGAGAGACCCAGTACTTC.

In this sample, this clonotype turned up many times. V usage is TRBV10-3 and J usage is TRBJ2-4; 10 bases map to TRBD1. The germline V gene has CDR1 ENHRY and CDR2 SYGVKD. The CDR3 covers 13 residues. The J segment lost 13 bases and the V segment lost 0 bases, leaving 3 bases of the junction unmatched. CDR3 in DNA: TGTGCCATCAGTGAGTCCGGGACAGGGGACCAGTACTTC. This codes for CAISESGTGDQYF.

Ten or more counts support this clonotype. The chain joins TRBV2 to TRBJ2-1; 7 nucleotides line up with TRBD2. Per the germline V gene, CDR1 is SNHLY and CDR2 is FYNNEI. The trim removed 5 bases at V and 8 bases at J, leaving 12 bases unmatched. This CDR3 is built from 15 residues. The CDR3 nucleotides are TGTGCCAGCAGTTCGGACGGGGGGACCTGGGATGAGCAGTTCTTC. Encoded protein: CASSSDGGTWDEQFF.

This clonotype appeared many times. The rearrangement joins TRBV7-2 to TRBJ2-5; TRBD1 agrees at 7 bases. Germline trimming cut 4 bases from V and 4 bases from J; bases unmatched to any gene: 12. CDR3 length: 16 residues. Per the germline V gene, CDR1 is SGHTA and CDR2 is FQGNSA. This CDR3 reads CASSSLTGSPSETQYF. As DNA, the CDR3 is TGTGCCAGCAGCTCCTTGACAGGGTCTCCGTCAGAGACCCAGTACTTC.

This clonotype has a count of ten or more. V gene TRBV7-9 combines with J gene TRBJ2-7; TRBD2 agrees at 7 bases. This CDR3 spans 14 amino acids. V gave up 0 bases and J gave up 6 bases; unmatched junction bases: 5. Germline CDR1 reads SEHNR; CDR2 reads FQNEAQ (reference sequence). For the CDR3, the DNA is TGTGCCAGCAGCTTAGCCGGCAGGGAGGGCGAGCAGTACGTC. Protein sequence: CASSLAGREGEQYV.

The table lists this clonotype with many counts. The rearrangement uses TRBV7-6 and TRBJ2-1; no firm D call. CDR1 and CDR2 (germline): SGHVS, FNYEAQ. The CDR3 consists of 14 residues. Trimming pared 5 bases from V and 4 bases from J, leaving 12 bases between. CDR3 nucleotide sequence: TGTGCCAGCAGCCACCAGGCTCCGTACAATGAGCAGTTCTTC. Its protein is CASSHQAPYNEQFF.

Only a few counts were recorded for this clonotype. The CDR3 DNA is TGTGCCAGCAGCTTAGGTTCGCACAACACTGAAGCTTTCTTT. This gives the protein CASSLGSHNTEAFF. The rearrangement uses TRBV7-2 and TRBJ1-1, with D unclear. Germline-derived CDR1 and CDR2 are SGHTA and FQGNSA. This CDR3 contains 14 residues. Trimming left V 1 base short and J 2 bases short, with 8 bases between. The whole variable domain, filled in from reference TRBV7-2 and TRBJ1-1, reads GAGVSQSPSNKVTEKGKDVELRCDPISGHTALYWYRQSLGQGLEFLIYFQGNSAPDKSGLPSDRFSAERTGGSVSTLTIQRTQQEDSAVYLCASSLGSHNTEAFFGQGTRLTVV.

This clonotype occurred many times. The chain is built from TRBV12-3 or TRBV12-4 and TRBJ1-3; D gene uncertain. CDR3 size: 13 residues. V was shortened by 8 bases and J by 4 bases, with 12 bases between the two germline ends. CDR3 protein: CASGFREGNTIYF. CDR3 DNA: TGTGCCAGCGGATTTCGAGAGGGAAACACCATATATTTT.

This clonotype was detected many times. V gene TRBV12-3 or TRBV12-4 combines with J gene TRBJ1-1; TRBD1 aligns across 7 bases. The J segment lost 1 base and the V segment lost 3 bases, leaving 5 bases of the junction unmatched. This CDR3 is 15 amino acids long. For the CDR3, the DNA is TGTGCCAGCAGTTTTCAGGGACAGACGAACACTGAAGCTTTCTTT. Amino acid sequence: CASSFQGQTNTEAFF.